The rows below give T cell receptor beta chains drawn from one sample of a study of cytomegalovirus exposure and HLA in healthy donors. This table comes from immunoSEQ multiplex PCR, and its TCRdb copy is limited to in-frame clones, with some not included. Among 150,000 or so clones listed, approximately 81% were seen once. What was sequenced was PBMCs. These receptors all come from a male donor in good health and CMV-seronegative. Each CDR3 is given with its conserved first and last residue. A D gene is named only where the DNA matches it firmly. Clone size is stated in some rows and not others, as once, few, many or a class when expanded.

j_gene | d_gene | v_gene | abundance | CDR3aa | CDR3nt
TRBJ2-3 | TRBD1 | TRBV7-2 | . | CASSSRQGALGTDTQYF | TGTGCCAGCAGCTCCCGACAGGGGGCGCTGGGCACAGATACGCAGTATTTT
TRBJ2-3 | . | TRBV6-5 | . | CASRNRAGGTDTQYF | TGTGCCAGCAGAAATAGGGCAGGGGGGACAGATACGCAGTATTTT
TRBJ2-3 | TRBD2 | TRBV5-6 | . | CASSLAGTSADTQYF | TGTGCCAGCAGCTTGGCCGGGACTAGTGCGGATACGCAGTATTTT
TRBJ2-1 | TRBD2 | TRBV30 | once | CAWTRLASEYNEQFF | TGTGCCTGGACCCGACTAGCCTCAGAATACAATGAGCAGTTCTTC
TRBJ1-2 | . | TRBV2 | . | CASSVRGADGYTF | TGTGCCAGCAGTGTCAGGGGAGCGGATGGCTACACCTTC
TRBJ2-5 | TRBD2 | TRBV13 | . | CASSLEGSAGVYETQYF | TGTGCCAGCAGCTTAGAGGGATCGGCGGGAGTGTATGAGACCCAGTACTTC
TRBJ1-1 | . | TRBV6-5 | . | CASSYGTLNTEAFF | TGTGCCAGCAGTTACGGGACTCTAAACACTGAAGCTTTCTTT
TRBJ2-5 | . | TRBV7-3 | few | CASSPKRQTETQYF | TGTGCCAGCAGCCCGAAAAGACAGACAGAGACCCAGTACTTC
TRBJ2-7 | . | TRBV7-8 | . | CASSLQRSPAYEQYF | TGTGCCAGCAGCTTACAACGTAGTCCGGCCTACGAGCAGTACTTC
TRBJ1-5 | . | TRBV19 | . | CASSGQRSRNQPQHF | TGTGCCAGTTCAGGACAGCGGAGTCGCAATCAGCCCCAGCATTTT
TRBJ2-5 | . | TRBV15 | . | CATSRDVATETQYF | TGTGCCACCAGCAGAGATGTAGCGACGGAGACCCAGTACTTC
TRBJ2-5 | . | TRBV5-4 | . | CASSFLGANQETQYF | TGTGCCAGCAGCTTTCTCGGAGCGAACCAAGAGACCCAGTACTTC
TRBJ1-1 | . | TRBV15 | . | CATRLQGAFLAFF | TGTGCCACCAGACTACAGGGAGCATTCTTGGCTTTCTTT
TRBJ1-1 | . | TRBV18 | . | CASSPTQQGYTEAFF | TGTGCCAGCTCACCAACTCAACAGGGATACACTGAAGCTTTCTTT
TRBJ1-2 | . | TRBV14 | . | CASSPKPQSYGYTF | TGTGCCAGCAGCCCAAAGCCACAGTCCTATGGCTACACCTTC
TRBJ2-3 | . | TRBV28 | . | CATEIPSTDTQYF | TGTGCCACAGAAATTCCTAGCACAGATACGCAGTATTTT
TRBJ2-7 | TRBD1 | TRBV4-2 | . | CASSQEGQGAGEQYF | TGTGCCAGCAGCCAAGAAGGACAGGGGGCGGGCGAGCAGTACTTC
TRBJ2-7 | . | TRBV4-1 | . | CASSQARGNSYEQYF | TGCGCCAGCAGCCAAGCGAGGGGGAACTCCTACGAGCAGTACTTC
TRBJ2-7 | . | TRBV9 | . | CASSVDGRPYEQYF | TGTGCCAGCAGCGTAGACGGGAGACCCTACGAGCAGTACTTC
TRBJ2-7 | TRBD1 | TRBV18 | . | CASSTRGTGGGEQYF | TGTGCCAGCTCGACCCGCGGGACAGGGGGAGGAGAGCAGTACTTC
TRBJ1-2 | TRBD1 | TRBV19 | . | CASSTRLKTGDYGYTF | TGTGCCAGTAGTACCAGGCTGAAGACAGGGGACTATGGCTACACCTTC
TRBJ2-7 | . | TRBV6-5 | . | CASRTVGTLAYEQYF | TGTGCCAGCAGAACGGTGGGGACTCTGGCCTACGAGCAGTACTTC
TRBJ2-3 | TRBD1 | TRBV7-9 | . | CASSIGQGPLDTQYF | TGTGCCAGCAGCATTGGACAGGGGCCACTCGATACGCAGTATTTT
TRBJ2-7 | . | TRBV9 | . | CASSVGQGIGSEQYF | TGTGCCAGCAGCGTAGGTCAGGGGATTGGGAGCGAGCAGTACTTC
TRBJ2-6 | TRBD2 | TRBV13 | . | CASSLEGGPGANVLTF | TGTGCCAGCAGCTTAGAGGGAGGGCCTGGGGCCAACGTCCTGACTTTC
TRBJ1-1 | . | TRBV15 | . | CATTMGSSAGAFF | TGTGCCACCACGATGGGCAGTTCGGCGGGAGCTTTCTTT
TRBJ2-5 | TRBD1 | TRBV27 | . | CASSLQGAMGETQYF | TGTGCCAGCAGTTTACAGGGGGCGATGGGAGAGACCCAGTACTTC
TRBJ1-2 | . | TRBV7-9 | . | CASSLSDRYRYGYTF | TGTGCCAGCAGCTTAAGTGACAGGTACCGTTATGGCTACACCTTC
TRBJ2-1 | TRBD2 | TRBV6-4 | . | CASRFPFRAGGPISGNEQFF | TGTGCCAGCAGGTTCCCCTTCCGAGCGGGAGGGCCAATTTCGGGTAATGAGCAGTTCTTC
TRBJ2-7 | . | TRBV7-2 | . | CASSFPNSYEQYF | TGTGCCAGCAGCTTCCCGAATTCCTACGAGCAGTACTTC
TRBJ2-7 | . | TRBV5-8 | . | CASSFRGNRGGTYEQYF | TGTGCCAGCAGCTTTCGGGGGAACAGGGGCGGAACCTACGAGCAGTACTTC
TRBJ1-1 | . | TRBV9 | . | CASSVEIEDSEAFF | TGTGCCAGCAGCGTAGAAATTGAGGACAGTGAAGCTTTCTTT
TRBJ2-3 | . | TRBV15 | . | CATSRSLAASTDTQYF | TGTGCCACCAGCAGATCCTTAGCCGCTAGCACAGATACGCAGTATTTT
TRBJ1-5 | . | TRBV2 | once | CASSEVGGNQPQHF | TGTGCCAGCAGTGAAGTCGGAGGCAATCAGCCCCAGCATTTT
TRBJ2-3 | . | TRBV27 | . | CASTSGLGADTQYF | TGTGCCAGCACCAGCGGCCTTGGGGCAGATACGCAGTATTTT
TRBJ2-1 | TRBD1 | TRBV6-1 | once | CASSATGDNEQFF | TGTGCCAGCAGTGCGACAGGGGACAATGAGCAGTTCTTC
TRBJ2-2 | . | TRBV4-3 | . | CASSFNPGTANTGELFF | TGCGCCAGCAGCTTCAACCCCGGGACTGCGAACACCGGGGAGCTGTTTTTT
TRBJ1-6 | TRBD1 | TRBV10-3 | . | CAISRDRDNSPLHF | TGTGCCATCAGTCGGGACAGAGATAATTCACCCCTCCACTTT
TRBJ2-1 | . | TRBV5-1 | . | CASSLGGGSYNEQFF | TGCGCCAGCAGCTTGGGAGGGGGAAGTTACAATGAGCAGTTCTTC
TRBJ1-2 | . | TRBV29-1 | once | CSGDYGEDYGYTF | TGCAGCGGGGATTACGGGGAGGACTATGGCTACACCTTC
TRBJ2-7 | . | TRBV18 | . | CASSPLGQYYEQYF | TGTGCCAGCTCACCCCTGGGACAATACTACGAGCAGTACTTC
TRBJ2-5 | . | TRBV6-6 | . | CASSMPANGETQYF | TGTGCCAGCAGTATGCCGGCTAACGGGGAGACCCAGTACTTC
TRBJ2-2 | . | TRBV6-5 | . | CASSIGRSGELFF | TGTGCCAGCAGCATAGGGAGGTCCGGGGAGCTGTTTTTT
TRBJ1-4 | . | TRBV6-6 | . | CASSQTTNEKLFF | TGTGCCAGCAGTCAGACAACTAATGAAAAACTGTTTTTT
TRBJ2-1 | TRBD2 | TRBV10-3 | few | CAIRQREGHSNEQFF | TGTGCCATCCGCCAGCGGGAGGGCCATTCCAATGAGCAGTTCTTC
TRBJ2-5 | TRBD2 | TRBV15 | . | CATSLTSGGKETQYF | TGTGCCACCAGCCTGACTAGCGGGGGGAAAGAGACCCAGTACTTC
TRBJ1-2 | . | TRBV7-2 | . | CASSASGVNYGYTF | TGTGCCAGCAGCGCCAGCGGGGTGAACTATGGCTACACCTTC
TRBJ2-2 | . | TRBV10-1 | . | CASSGLGGTGELFF | TGCGCCAGCAGTGGCCTGGGGGGTACCGGGGAGCTGTTTTTT
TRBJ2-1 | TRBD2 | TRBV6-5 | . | CASSRTSSYNEQFF | TGTGCCAGCAGCAGGACTAGTTCCTACAATGAGCAGTTCTTC
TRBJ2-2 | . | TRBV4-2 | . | CASSQGAGNTGELFF | TGTGCCAGCAGCCAAGGCGCAGGGAACACCGGGGAGCTGTTTTTT